This TCR beta chain is from a study of cytotoxic CD8 clonotypes in ibrutinib-treated CLL. Across the whole study: Partial responders 24, complete 2; some 12 progressed and some 14 stayed in remission by median roughly 6 years. Study-wide points: Clonality rose at ibrutinib response and fell back toward baseline at progression. Different sampling times were used for sustained-remission and progressing patients. Baseline-level clonality went beyond age-matched healthy donors and moved in step with circulating CD8+ T-cell counts.

Sequencing was performed with immunoSEQ multiplex PCR; in TCRdb, only in-frame clones are kept and a portion is missing. This table has about 300,000 clones, around 77% appearing once. Germline values: CDR1 SGHVS, CDR2 FQNEAQ. The CDR3 sequence is 14 residues long. V was pared by 1 base and J by 5 bases, with 10 bases between. This clone was counted once. Its antigen is undetermined. The genes are TRBV7-8 and TRBJ2-3; unclear D gene. This receptor was identified in a human donor with chronic lymphocytic leukemia. The sequencing here drew on PBMCs, taken at disease progression, from a patient treated with ibrutinib. The CDR3 DNA reads as TGTGCCAGCAGCTTAGGGGGAATTGGAGATACGCAGTATTTT. This encodes CASSLGGIGDTQYF.